The 10 T cell receptor beta chains given below trace back to one sample, sequenced in a study of blood T cell repertoires in COVID-19. Clones were read by immunoSEQ multiplex PCR, and TCRdb kept only the in-frame ones, dropping some. The data hold roughly 380,000 clones, with around 87% observed a single time. Specimen: PBMCs or T cells enriched from blood (not recorded which). The receptor source for this set is a young man who had recovered from COVID-19.

The genes are TRBV4-1 and TRBJ1-6; weak D call: TRBD1 (6 bases). This CDR3 region has 21 residues. The V gene's germline CDR1 is MGHRA and CDR2 YSYEKL. V lost 5 bases to trimming and J lost 7 bases, with 33 bases between them. The CDR3 region is CASSTHLLRQGIIGVNSPLHF. DNA for the CDR3: TGCGCCAGCAGCACCCACCTTCTTAGGCAGGGGATAATCGGGGTAAATTCACCCCTCCACTTT.

The chain employs TRBV30 and TRBJ2-1; unclear D gene. V shed 5 bases and J shed 6 bases, with 8 bases lying between them. Germline values: CDR1 GTSNPN, CDR2 SVGIG (reference sequence). CDR3 length equals 11 residues. The DNA of the CDR3 is TGTGCCTGGGGCAGGCTCAATGAGCAGTTCTTC. Translation gives CAWGRLNEQFF. The complete variable domain, with remaining parts taken from reference TRBV30 and TRBJ2-1, reads SQTIHQWPATLVQPVGSPLSLECTVEGTSNPNLYWYRQAAGRGLQLLFYSVGIGQISSEVPQNLSASRPQDRQFILSSKKLLLSDSGFYLCAWGRLNEQFFGPGTRLTVL.

The chain joins TRBV19 to TRBJ2-7, with 7 bases identical to TRBD2. V lost 5 bases and J lost 2; bases outside the gene matches: 12. The length of the CDR3 is 16 residues. Germline loops: CDR1 LNHDA, CDR2 SQIVND (reference sequence). Here the CDR3 reads CASSLRGGREPYEQYF. In nucleotides, the CDR3 is TGTGCCAGTAGTCTAAGGGGAGGGAGGGAGCCCTACGAGCAGTACTTC.

The chain combines TRBV2 with TRBJ2-5, with 9 bases that match TRBD1. Germline values: CDR1 SNHLY, CDR2 FYNNEI. The junction had 13 bases not matched to a gene; V was cut back by 6 bases and J by 5 bases. This CDR3 spans 16 amino acids. CDR3 sequence reads: CASRTTGTGFSETQYF. DNA of the CDR3: TGTGCCAGCAGGACGACCGGGACAGGGTTTTCGGAGACCCAGTACTTC.

The chain couples TRBV7-6 to TRBJ1-5, with D perhaps TRBD1 (5 bases). V lost 1 base to trimming and J lost 2 bases, with 9 bases between them. The CDR3 length is 15 residues. CDR1 is SGHVS and CDR2 is FNYEAQ in the germline V gene. CDR3 amino acids: CASSLGSGGNQPQHF. CDR3 bases: TGTGCCAGCAGCTTAGGTTCGGGGGGCAATCAGCCCCAGCATTTT.

This chain joins TRBV7-9 and TRBJ2-3; 11 positions match TRBD2. Per germline, CDR1 SEHNR and CDR2 FQNEAQ (reference sequence). J gave up 3 bases and V 4 bases, and 3 bases lay outside the gene matches. The CDR3 is made up of 15 amino acids. CDR3 sequence reads: CASSSRLAGTDTQYF. CDR3 sequence (DNA): TGTGCCAGCAGCTCCCGACTAGCGGGGACAGATACGCAGTATTTT.

The gene calls are TRBV29-1 and TRBJ1-5; 8 bases agree with TRBD1. The germline gives CDR1 SQVTM, CDR2 ANQGSEA. J gave up 8 bases and V 4 bases, and 13 bases lay outside the gene matches. The CDR3 extends over 15 amino acids. DNA of the CDR3: TGCAGCGTTGGGGGGATGGGGGGACAGGCAGAGCCCCAGCATTTT. Translation gives CSVGGMGGQAEPQHF.

The rearrangement links TRBV7-2 to TRBJ2-7, with D possibly being TRBD1 (5 bases). There are 13 residues in the CDR3. The V end lost 2 bases, the J end lost 6 bases, and 11 bases lay between the germline ends. CDR1 SGHTA and CDR2 FQGNSA come from the germline V gene. In nucleotides, the CDR3 is TGTGCCAGCAGCTTAAGTTCAGGGCGCGAGCAGTACTTC. It specifies CASSLSSGREQYF.

The V call is TRBV19, the J call TRBJ2-2; 10 nucleotides line up with TRBD1. V lost 11 bases and J lost 4; bases outside the gene matches: 7. This CDR3 comprises 14 residues. Germline V lookup: CDR1 LNHDA, CDR2 SQIVND (reference sequence). CDR3 region: CAGGDRGVTGELFF. In DNA, the CDR3 is TGTGCCGGAGGGGACAGGGGCGTCACCGGGGAGCTGTTTTTT.

V gene TRBV5-4 combines with J gene TRBJ2-3; 8 nucleotides agree with TRBD2. V lost 4 bases to trimming and J lost 4 bases; unmatched junction nucleotides: 5. This CDR3 has 14 amino acids. CDR1 and CDR2 (germline): SGHNT, YYREEE (reference sequence). CDR3 nucleotide sequence: TGTGCCAGCAGCGGGACTAGAGGCTCAGATACGCAGTATTTT. It yields the protein CASSGTRGSDTQYF. Combining the CDR3 with reference TRBV5-4 and TRBJ2-3 gives the whole variable domain ETGVTQSPTHLIKTRGQQVTLRCSSQSGHNTVSWYQQALGQGPQFIFQYYREEENGRGNFPPRFSGLQFPNYSSELNVNALELDDSALYLCASSGTRGSDTQYFGPGTRLTVL.